Described below is a single T cell receptor beta chain sequence and its context. CDR1 and CDR2 (germline): SGHRS, YFSETQ. Trimming cost V 4 bases and J 6 bases, with 19 bases left between them. The CDR3 is made up of 16 amino acids. The age range of participants was 18 to 89 years, with residence in some 25 US areas. Participant-reported clinical history was the basis for cohort assignment. In the authors' methods: From reference gene primer amplification, estimates of nucleated cell counts were derived. The assay was immunoSEQ multiplex PCR, and TCRdb's table has in-frame clones only and misses some. V and J calls and clone size follow that table, whereas D and trimming were derived from the DNA. The sample shows hundreds of thousands of clones, roughly nine tenths of them seen only once. This record comes from a study of blood T cell repertoires in COVID-19. Study-level background: PBMCs, B-cell-depleted T cells, or T cells were the source of the cDNA or gDNA that made up the material.

The source is a man younger than 40 who had recovered from COVID-19. Sequenced input: PBMCs or T cells enriched from blood (not recorded which). J is TRBJ1-4 and V is TRBV5-1; D perhaps matches TRBD1 (6 bases). CDR3: CASSLQGEGRDEKLFF. In DNA, the CDR3 is TGCGCCAGCAGCCTACAGGGAGAGGGGCGGGATGAAAAACTGTTTTTT.